Reported below is one T cell receptor beta chain. Antigen unknown. This sample is drawn from a study of shared clonotypes between healthy human individuals. Study in general: A couple of women and a few men aged 18 to 49 made up the donors. Findings and limits, study-wide: Relative to their counterparts shared across all four donors, non-shared clonotypes exhibited diminished generation probabilities.

CD45RA+ naive and CD45RA-negative memory subsets were separated from CD4+ cells. TCRdb keeps only in-frame clones here, not all; method: immunoSEQ multiplex PCR. The sample holds roughly 1,500,000 clones, approximately 98.5% seen once. This receptor was taken from a man aged 25 to 40 in good health. The sample consisted of naive CD4+ T cells sorted from blood. As for subset: CD45RA+ positively selected.

In nucleotides, the CDR3 is TGTGCCAGCAGCTTGGTAAGGGGTAACTATGGCTACACCTTC. Translation gives CASSLVRGNYGYTF. The chain couples TRBV5-4 to TRBJ1-2; possible D gene TRBD1, 5 bases. The CDR3 is 14 amino acids. The germline CDR1 and CDR2 sequences are SGHNT and YYREEE (reference sequence). Deletions cut 0 bases from V and 1 base from J, with 7 bases between.